Listed below are T cell receptor beta chains from one sample, sequenced in a study of beta chain features in type 1 diabetes. Here immunoSEQ multiplex PCR was the method, and the copy in TCRdb shows in-frame clones only, minus some. This sample has 140,000 or so clones, with nearly 9.5% found just once. Sequencing was performed on central memory CD4+ T cells from blood. The receptors stem from a man in his late teens or twenties in good health. The CDR3 runs from the conserved cysteine through the conserved F or W. A D gene is named only where the DNA matches it firmly. A row's size may be missing; if present it is once, few, many or a size class.

CDR3: CATLGRPGQGGNEQFF
DNA: TGTGCCACGTTAGGAAGACCGGGACAGGGAGGCAATGAGCAGTTCTTC
size: NA
J: TRBJ2-1
D: TRBD1
V: TRBV19

CDR3: CASSLSQNTGELFF
DNA: TGTGCCAGCAGCTTATCACAGAACACCGGGGAGCTGTTTTTT
size: NA
J: TRBJ2-2
D: NA
V: TRBV7-2

CDR3: CASSWLSRNEQFF
DNA: TGTGCCAGCTCTTGGTTATCTCGGAATGAGCAGTTCTTC
size: many
J: TRBJ2-1
D: NA
V: TRBV27

CDR3: CASTSGGGLNYGYTF
DNA: TGTGCCAGCACATCGGGGGGAGGACTAAACTATGGCTACACCTTC
size: few
J: TRBJ1-2
D: NA
V: TRBV19

CDR3: CASSRTDRDTEAFF
DNA: TGTGCCAGCTCTAGGACAGATAGGGACACTGAAGCTTTCTTT
size: few
J: TRBJ1-1
D: NA
V: TRBV9

CDR3: CASSENHPARGLSGANVLTF
DNA: TGTGCCAGCAGTGAAAACCACCCCGCCAGGGGGCTCTCTGGGGCCAACGTCCTGACTTTC
size: NA
J: TRBJ2-6
D: TRBD1
V: TRBV2

CDR3: CASSASGGVQDTQYF
DNA: TGTGCCAGCAGCGCTAGCGGGGGCGTTCAGGATACGCAGTATTTT
size: NA
J: TRBJ2-3
D: TRBD2
V: TRBV5-4

CDR3: CASRVGQQETQYF
DNA: TGTGCCAGCAGGGTCGGACAGCAAGAGACCCAGTACTTC
size: many
J: TRBJ2-5
D: NA
V: TRBV6-6

CDR3: CASSEPTGTGTYGYTF
DNA: TGCGCCAGCAGCGAACCCACTGGGACAGGGACCTATGGCTACACCTTC
size: few
J: TRBJ1-2
D: TRBD1
V: TRBV5-1

CDR3: CASSQTGAVPEAFF
DNA: TGCGCCAGCAGCCAGACAGGGGCTGTGCCTGAAGCTTTCTTT
size: NA
J: TRBJ1-1
D: TRBD1
V: TRBV4-1

CDR3: CASWATGGRNEQFF
DNA: TGTGCCAGCTGGGCAACAGGGGGCAGGAATGAGCAGTTCTTC
size: NA
J: TRBJ2-1
D: TRBD1
V: TRBV27

CDR3: CASSFGQGTYEQYF
DNA: TGTGCCAGCAGCTTCGGACAGGGAACCTACGAGCAGTACTTC
size: few
J: TRBJ2-7
D: TRBD1
V: TRBV7-2

CDR3: CASSLPQGSREQYF
DNA: TGTGCCAGCTCACTTCCACAGGGATCGAGGGAGCAGTACTTC
size: NA
J: TRBJ2-7
D: NA
V: TRBV18

CDR3: CASSPTDTQYF
DNA: TGTGCCAGCAGCCCTACAGATACGCAGTATTTT
size: NA
J: TRBJ2-3
D: NA
V: TRBV7-9

CDR3: CASSTADQPQHF
DNA: TGTGCCAGCAGCACAGCAGATCAGCCCCAGCATTTT
size: few
J: TRBJ1-5
D: NA
V: TRBV9

CDR3: CASTGGAGGYTF
DNA: TGTGCCAGCACTGGGGGGGCTGGCGGCTACACCTTC
size: few
J: TRBJ1-2
D: NA
V: TRBV21-1

CDR3: CASSPDRTNTEAFF
DNA: TGTGCCAGCAGCCCGGACAGAACGAACACTGAAGCTTTCTTT
size: few
J: TRBJ1-1
D: NA
V: TRBV5-4

CDR3: CATSRTRGMGTDTQYF
DNA: TGTGCCACCAGCAGGACCCGCGGGATGGGCACAGATACGCAGTATTTT
size: NA
J: TRBJ2-3
D: NA
V: TRBV15

CDR3: CASSMSWGPSDTQYF
DNA: TGCGCCAGCAGCATGAGTTGGGGGCCATCAGATACGCAGTATTTT
size: NA
J: TRBJ2-3
D: NA
V: TRBV5-1

CDR3: CASSPGQGGEKLFF
DNA: TGTGCCAGCAGCCCGGGACAGGGTGGGGAAAAACTGTTTTTT
size: few
J: TRBJ1-4
D: TRBD1
V: TRBV28

CDR3: CASSRGATGTDTQYF
DNA: TGTGCCAGCAGTCGGGGGGCGACTGGCACAGATACGCAGTATTTT
size: NA
J: TRBJ2-3
D: NA
V: TRBV6-4

CDR3: CASKSGNSYEQYF
DNA: TGTGCCAGCAAATCAGGGAATTCCTACGAGCAGTACTTC
size: NA
J: TRBJ2-7
D: NA
V: TRBV2

CDR3: CASSSASGYEQYF
DNA: TGTGCCAGCAGCTCTGCTAGCGGCTACGAGCAGTACTTC
size: NA
J: TRBJ2-7
D: TRBD2
V: TRBV7-3

CDR3: CASSMDSNQPQHF
DNA: TGTGCCAGCAGTATGGACTCAAATCAGCCCCAGCATTTT
size: few
J: TRBJ1-5
D: NA
V: TRBV2

CDR3: CASSLDLSGETQYF
DNA: TGTGCCAGCAGCTTGGACTTATCAGGGGAGACCCAGTACTTC
size: few
J: TRBJ2-5
D: NA
V: TRBV5-1

CDR3: CASSLGQVGGYNEQFF
DNA: TGTGCCAGCAGCTTAGGACAGGTTGGTGGGTACAATGAGCAGTTCTTC
size: NA
J: TRBJ2-1
D: NA
V: TRBV11-3

CDR3: CASSPQGGNTEAFF
DNA: TGTGCCAGCAGTCCCCAGGGGGGGAACACTGAAGCTTTCTTT
size: NA
J: TRBJ1-1
D: TRBD1
V: TRBV27

CDR3: CASSLDSGARQPQHF
DNA: TGTGCCAGCAGCTTAGACAGTGGGGCTCGGCAGCCCCAGCATTTT
size: NA
J: TRBJ1-5
D: NA
V: TRBV7-2

CDR3: CASSLRPWGVNTGELFF
DNA: TGTGCCAGCAGCTTAAGACCATGGGGGGTGAACACCGGGGAGCTGTTTTTT
size: few
J: TRBJ2-2
D: NA
V: TRBV7-9

CDR3: CASRDGANYGYTF
DNA: TGTGCCAGCAGGGACGGGGCTAACTATGGCTACACCTTC
size: few
J: TRBJ1-2
D: NA
V: TRBV5-4

CDR3: CSVVARTGEGYTF
DNA: TGCAGCGTTGTTGCGAGGACAGGGGAAGGCTACACCTTC
size: NA
J: TRBJ1-2
D: TRBD1
V: TRBV29-1

CDR3: CASSQGTGGDGQPQHF
DNA: TGTGCCAGCAGCCAAGGGACAGGGGGGGATGGTCAGCCCCAGCATTTT
size: NA
J: TRBJ1-5
D: TRBD1
V: TRBV4-2

CDR3: CASSSTGQGGEKLFF
DNA: TGTGCCAGCAGCTCCACGGGACAGGGGGGCGAAAAACTGTTTTTT
size: NA
J: TRBJ1-4
D: TRBD1
V: TRBV7-6

CDR3: CASSQGSGGYEQYF
DNA: TGTGCCAGCAGCCAAGGTTCAGGGGGCTACGAGCAGTACTTC
size: once
J: TRBJ2-7
D: TRBD1
V: TRBV7-9

CDR3: CATQEAGGRSYNEQFF
DNA: TGTGCCACCCAAGAGGCGGGGGGCCGCTCCTACAATGAGCAGTTCTTC
size: NA
J: TRBJ2-1
D: TRBD2
V: TRBV7-2

CDR3: CASRSGGAVYNEQFF
DNA: TGTGCCAGCCGCTCGGGGGGGGCAGTCTACAATGAGCAGTTCTTC
size: few
J: TRBJ2-1
D: TRBD2
V: TRBV7-2

CDR3: CASSLNTGGEQYF
DNA: TGTGCCAGCAGCTTAAATACGGGGGGTGAGCAGTACTTC
size: NA
J: TRBJ2-7
D: TRBD2
V: TRBV7-3

CDR3: CASSVQGLDTGELFF
DNA: TGTGCCAGCAGCGTCCAGGGCTTGGACACCGGGGAGCTGTTTTTT
size: many
J: TRBJ2-2
D: NA
V: TRBV9

CDR3: CASSLRGGLGNNEQFF
DNA: TGTGCCAGCAGCTTAAGGGGAGGGTTGGGTAATAATGAGCAGTTCTTC
size: few
J: TRBJ2-1
D: TRBD2
V: TRBV7-3

CDR3: CASGRRDSSYEQYF
DNA: TGTGCCAGCGGGCGGAGGGACAGCTCCTACGAGCAGTACTTC
size: few
J: TRBJ2-7
D: NA
V: TRBV2

CDR3: CASSPTGGDEQFF
DNA: TGTGCCAGCAGTCCGACAGGGGGCGATGAGCAGTTCTTC
size: NA
J: TRBJ2-1
D: TRBD1
V: TRBV6-6

CDR3: CASSQTGGVSATDTQYF
DNA: TGCGCCAGCAGCCAAACCGGGGGGGTCAGCGCCACAGATACGCAGTATTTT
size: many
J: TRBJ2-3
D: TRBD2
V: TRBV4-1

CDR3: CATATGEVNTIYF
DNA: TGTGCCACCGCCACAGGGGAGGTTAACACCATATATTTT
size: few
J: TRBJ1-3
D: TRBD1
V: TRBV10-3

CDR3: CASSQGSGSWGTEQYF
DNA: TGCGCCAGCAGCCAAGGATCAGGATCATGGGGCACCGAGCAGTACTTC
size: NA
J: TRBJ2-7
D: NA
V: TRBV4-1

CDR3: CASSLVRQNTEAFF
DNA: TGTGCCAGCAGCTTAGTTAGACAGAACACTGAAGCTTTCTTT
size: few
J: TRBJ1-1
D: NA
V: TRBV7-8

CDR3: CASNTGQPNTEAFF
DNA: TGTGCCAGCAACACCGGACAGCCGAACACTGAAGCTTTCTTT
size: few
J: TRBJ1-1
D: NA
V: TRBV19

CDR3: CAVGAQAYGYTF
DNA: TGTGCCGTTGGGGCACAGGCCTATGGCTACACCTTC
size: NA
J: TRBJ1-2
D: NA
V: TRBV6-5

CDR3: CASTRQGSNYNEQFF
DNA: TGTGCCAGCACCCGACAGGGGTCGAATTACAATGAGCAGTTCTTC
size: NA
J: TRBJ2-1
D: TRBD1
V: TRBV6-1

CDR3: CASSIVPGDYEQYF
DNA: TGTGCCAGTAGTATAGTTCCAGGGGACTACGAGCAGTACTTC
size: NA
J: TRBJ2-7
D: NA
V: TRBV19

CDR3: CASSTSKRGGLYNEQFF
DNA: TGTGCCAGCAGCACTTCAAAGCGGGGGGGCTTGTACAATGAGCAGTTCTTC
size: few
J: TRBJ2-1
D: TRBD2
V: TRBV5-6

CDR3: CASRPSGTSGTTYEQYF
DNA: TGTGCCAGCAGACCTTCCGGGACTAGCGGGACCACCTACGAGCAGTACTTC
size: few
J: TRBJ2-7
D: TRBD2
V: TRBV5-5

CDR3: CASSAWTGGTYNEQFF
DNA: TGTGCCAGCAGTGCATGGACCGGGGGGACCTACAATGAGCAGTTCTTC
size: few
J: TRBJ2-1
D: TRBD2
V: TRBV6-4

CDR3: CASSFSGGSGNTEAFF
DNA: TGTGCCAGCAGCTTCTCAGGGGGCAGTGGGAACACTGAAGCTTTCTTT
size: few
J: TRBJ1-1
D: TRBD1
V: TRBV11-2

CDR3: CASMPDYSSYEQYF
DNA: TGTGCCAGCATGCCGGATTACAGTTCCTACGAGCAGTACTTC
size: few
J: TRBJ2-7
D: NA
V: TRBV2

CDR3: CASSLRLAGNNPEWTQYF
DNA: TGCGCCAGCAGCTTGAGACTAGCGGGGAATAACCCAGAGTGGACCCAGTACTTC
size: few
J: TRBJ2-5
D: TRBD2
V: TRBV5-1

CDR3: CASSVGMEKRHEQYF
DNA: TGTGCCAGCAGCGTAGGTATGGAAAAGCGGCACGAGCAGTACTTC
size: NA
J: TRBJ2-7
D: NA
V: TRBV9

CDR3: CASRGQEVYEQYF
DNA: TGCGCCAGCAGGGGACAGGAGGTCTACGAGCAGTACTTC
size: few
J: TRBJ2-7
D: TRBD1
V: TRBV5-1

CDR3: CASSRGGGETQYF
DNA: TGTGCCAGCAGCCGCGGGGGAGGGGAGACCCAGTACTTC
size: NA
J: TRBJ2-5
D: TRBD2
V: TRBV7-2

CDR3: CASSPRTGVEKLFF
DNA: TGCGCCAGCAGCCCAAGGACAGGAGTTGAAAAACTGTTTTTT
size: few
J: TRBJ1-4
D: TRBD1
V: TRBV5-1

CDR3: CASSLGFEQYF
DNA: TGTGCCAGCAGTTTAGGCTTCGAGCAGTACTTC
size: many
J: TRBJ2-7
D: NA
V: TRBV28